This T cell receptor (beta chain) was identified during a study of control samples from healthy donors and cancer patients. Some clones are missing from TCRdb's copy, which holds only in-frame ones; the method was immunoSEQ multiplex PCR. The sample includes approximately 82,000 clones, approximately 94% of them seen just once. This TCR was sampled from a woman aged 18-30 years in good health. Sequencing was done on a sample of blood.

CDR3 DNA: TGCAGCGGGGTAACAGGGCCCTACGAGCAGTACTTC. Translating gives CSGVTGPYEQYF. The rearrangement joins TRBV29-1 to TRBJ2-7; a possible D gene is TRBD1 (6 bases). The germline CDR1 and CDR2 sequences are SQVTM and ANQGSEA. Trimming removed 7 bases from V and 2 bases from J, with 12 bases in between. CDR3 length equals 12 residues.